The entry below describes one T cell receptor (beta chain). Antigen unknown. This specimen belongs to a study of cytomegalovirus exposure and HLA in healthy donors. Regarding the study as a whole: It was taken for granted in presence/absence analyses that sequencing depth across donors was roughly uniform.

The germline CDR1 and CDR2 sequences are MGHDK and SYGVNS. The CDR3 covers 15 residues. Trimming cost V 6 bases and J 3 bases; bases outside gene matches: 10. The PCR ran on 60 Vbeta and 13 Jbeta primers. In the authors' workflow: Later work found approximately 80 million unique TCR beta chains, with roughly 11 million shared. Here immunoSEQ multiplex PCR was the method, and the copy in TCRdb shows in-frame clones only, minus some. From that table come the V and J calls and clone size; the DNA was used to work out D and trimming. Here the sample spans 150,000 to 200,000 clones, around 77% being singletons.

The receptor's source is a man aged 60 to 69 in good health and CMV-seronegative. What was sequenced was PBMCs. The chain has TRBV25-1 and TRBJ2-7; TRBD1 matches at 8 bases. CDR3 bases: TGTGCCAGCAGCCCCGGGCCGACAGGGGTCTACGAGCAGTACTTC. Protein product: CASSPGPTGVYEQYF.